Listed below are T cell receptor beta chains from one sample, sequenced in a study of cytomegalovirus exposure and HLA in healthy donors. Method: immunoSEQ multiplex PCR; TCRdb's copy keeps in-frame clones and lacks some. The profile shows about 200,000 clones, about four fifths of them singletons. Sample: PBMCs. These receptors were obtained from a woman aged 18-29 years in good health and CMV-seronegative. Each CDR3 is given with its conserved first and last residue. Each record gives: V gene, CDR3 protein.

TRBV5-1 | CASSGLAGGPNEQFF
TRBV7-8 | CASSNSRDSTNQPQHF
TRBV27 | CASSSTGGTDTQYF
TRBV5-6 | CASSERGAGLRDTQYF
TRBV4-2 | CASSQDRRGTNYGYTF
TRBV6-5 | CASSSAATHEQYF
TRBV25-1 | CASSDPPEYSYNEQFF
TRBV5-1 | CASSSQGGTGELFF
TRBV5-6 | CASSLGQGRYGYTF
TRBV2 | CASSEAGGKGGYTF
TRBV19 | CATTNTHEQYF
TRBV7-2 | CASSLARVSSYNEQFF
TRBV15 | CATRGRTGLATEAFF
TRBV7-9 | CASSLGDRGPDTQYF
TRBV5-1 | CASSLGGGAFNEQFF
TRBV27 | CASSPPGLAGETQYF
TRBV18 | CASSPRGGMDTGELFF
TRBV5-1 | CASSLELADTQYF
TRBV9 | CASSSNPTSGSDNEQFF
TRBV4-1 | CASSQSGGMNEQFF
TRBV15 | CATSRDPGGLTEAFF
TRBV10-1 | CASSVKLAGGGNEQFF
TRBV27 | CASSLSPLGQGVPYEQYF
TRBV30 | CAWSPDKNYGYTF
TRBV13 | CASSSRVTGGTDTQYF